These T cell receptor beta chains were read from a single sample in a study of patients and donors after allogeneic stem cell transplantation. TCRdb recomputed calls from the RT-PCR reads with MiXCR, one row per CDR3 protein. There are about a million distinct CDR3 sequences in the sample; approximately 19% occur only once, and 5% to 6.5% lies in the top ten. Material for sequencing was blood, either unsorted or a sorted T cell fraction (not recorded which). The receptors were gathered from a human donor who was either an allogeneic HSCT recipient or a stem cell or donor lymphocyte infusion donor (not recorded which). It is not recorded whose cells these are; they may come from a transplant donor. Each CDR3 is given with its conserved first and last residue.

cdr3_aa: CASRRSRADTQYF
v_call: TRBV6-1
j_call: TRBJ2-3

cdr3_aa: CAISESTGSPYEQYF
v_call: TRBV10-3
j_call: TRBJ2-7

cdr3_aa: CASSGGRSGFNEQFF
v_call: TRBV3-1
j_call: TRBJ2-1

cdr3_aa: CSAYRGVGQPQHF
v_call: TRBV20-1
j_call: TRBJ1-5

cdr3_aa: CASSPDRVSPLHF
v_call: TRBV6-1
j_call: TRBJ1-6

cdr3_aa: CATSSLTGPGNQPQHF
v_call: TRBV15
j_call: TRBJ1-5

cdr3_aa: CASTKTRYSTDTQYF
v_call: TRBV5-5
j_call: TRBJ2-3

cdr3_aa: CASSYSIKVETEAFF
v_call: TRBV6-5
j_call: TRBJ1-1

cdr3_aa: CASSEGGKDTQYF
v_call: TRBV9
j_call: TRBJ2-3

cdr3_aa: CASSLGTGDIQYF
v_call: TRBV27
j_call: TRBJ2-4

cdr3_aa: CASGRQPRNTGELFF
v_call: TRBV6-1
j_call: TRBJ2-2

cdr3_aa: CASSAGTGENSPLHF
v_call: TRBV28
j_call: TRBJ1-6

cdr3_aa: CASSSTGIGTEAFF
v_call: TRBV27
j_call: TRBJ1-1

cdr3_aa: CASSQALKEATGELFF
v_call: TRBV4-3
j_call: TRBJ2-2

cdr3_aa: CASSFWLGAQTSTDTQYF
v_call: TRBV12-3/TRBV12-4
j_call: TRBJ2-3

cdr3_aa: CASSEAQTNYGYTF
v_call: TRBV6-1
j_call: TRBJ1-2

cdr3_aa: CASSSPRLAGDTGELFF
v_call: TRBV7-3
j_call: TRBJ2-2

cdr3_aa: CAGSGTASRETGELFF
v_call: TRBV6-1
j_call: TRBJ2-2

cdr3_aa: CSVWGYNEQFF
v_call: TRBV29-1
j_call: TRBJ2-1

cdr3_aa: CASSYRGHDTEAFF
v_call: TRBV12-3/TRBV12-4
j_call: TRBJ1-1

cdr3_aa: CASSLVQTSGGSLAKNIQYF
v_call: TRBV7-8
j_call: TRBJ2-4

cdr3_aa: CASSPMRTAQIGGYTF
v_call: TRBV6-1
j_call: TRBJ1-2

cdr3_aa: CASALRGSTDTQYF
v_call: TRBV11-2
j_call: TRBJ2-3

cdr3_aa: CASSSPGKGSIF
v_call: TRBV12-3/TRBV12-4
j_call: TRBJ1-2

cdr3_aa: CASRRPGGNTGELFF
v_call: TRBV6-1
j_call: TRBJ2-2

cdr3_aa: CASTQGAIGQFF
v_call: TRBV12-3/TRBV12-4
j_call: TRBJ2-1

cdr3_aa: CSVEGGAGYEQYF
v_call: TRBV29-1
j_call: TRBJ2-7

cdr3_aa: CAISSPDRSSYEQYF
v_call: TRBV10-3
j_call: TRBJ2-7

cdr3_aa: CARANNEQFF
v_call: TRBV21-1
j_call: TRBJ2-1

cdr3_aa: CASSASSGGATQQFF
v_call: TRBV9
j_call: TRBJ2-1

cdr3_aa: CATRGTSGITSTDTQYF
v_call: TRBV24-1
j_call: TRBJ2-3

cdr3_aa: CASSFDPGQGGPEQYF
v_call: TRBV5-1
j_call: TRBJ2-7

cdr3_aa: CASSFSGDRIYNEQFF
v_call: TRBV27
j_call: TRBJ2-1

cdr3_aa: CSHLQDAPYNEQFF
v_call: TRBV20-1
j_call: TRBJ2-1

cdr3_aa: CSAPTSGGLNEQFF
v_call: TRBV20-1
j_call: TRBJ2-1

cdr3_aa: CASSLEGLAVYNEQFF
v_call: TRBV5-5
j_call: TRBJ2-1

cdr3_aa: CASRGHTGELFF
v_call: TRBV12-3/TRBV12-4
j_call: TRBJ2-2

cdr3_aa: CASSSGLVNTEAFF
v_call: TRBV7-9
j_call: TRBJ1-1

cdr3_aa: CASTRAGAYNEQFF
v_call: TRBV28
j_call: TRBJ2-1

cdr3_aa: CASSIPGLQETQYF
v_call: TRBV12-3/TRBV12-4
j_call: TRBJ2-5

cdr3_aa: CASSYSDLYEQYF
v_call: TRBV6-6
j_call: TRBJ2-7

cdr3_aa: CASSSLGEQYF
v_call: TRBV12-3/TRBV12-4
j_call: TRBJ2-7

cdr3_aa: CASSLSGTGFYNEQFF
v_call: TRBV7-9
j_call: TRBJ2-1

cdr3_aa: CASSQEGRGQETQYF
v_call: TRBV4-3
j_call: TRBJ2-5

cdr3_aa: CASGNTGELFF
v_call: TRBV6-5
j_call: TRBJ2-2

cdr3_aa: CASSFDRGNEQFF
v_call: TRBV5-1
j_call: TRBJ2-1

cdr3_aa: CASSDSASGADTQYF
v_call: TRBV6-4
j_call: TRBJ2-3

cdr3_aa: CASGLLTSGREQFF
v_call: TRBV12-5
j_call: TRBJ2-1

cdr3_aa: CASRGGGQYEQYF
v_call: TRBV7-8
j_call: TRBJ2-7

cdr3_aa: CASSPEGLAVYEQYF
v_call: TRBV7-8
j_call: TRBJ2-7

cdr3_aa: CASSLRRRSSYNEQFF
v_call: TRBV28
j_call: TRBJ2-1

cdr3_aa: CASSESIAAGGLHEQYF
v_call: TRBV25-1
j_call: TRBJ2-7

cdr3_aa: CASSLDLAGVREQYF
v_call: TRBV5-1
j_call: TRBJ2-7

cdr3_aa: CSVEKGVVMNEQFF
v_call: TRBV29-1
j_call: TRBJ2-1

cdr3_aa: CASSLGSGLQETQYF
v_call: TRBV7-2
j_call: TRBJ2-5

cdr3_aa: CASSKGLRGTGELFF
v_call: TRBV7-3
j_call: TRBJ2-2

cdr3_aa: CSSRLGYTF
v_call: TRBV29-1
j_call: TRBJ1-2

cdr3_aa: CSVRSGTTTETQYF
v_call: TRBV29-1
j_call: TRBJ2-5

cdr3_aa: CASSPTVSGGYTF
v_call: TRBV6-1
j_call: TRBJ1-2